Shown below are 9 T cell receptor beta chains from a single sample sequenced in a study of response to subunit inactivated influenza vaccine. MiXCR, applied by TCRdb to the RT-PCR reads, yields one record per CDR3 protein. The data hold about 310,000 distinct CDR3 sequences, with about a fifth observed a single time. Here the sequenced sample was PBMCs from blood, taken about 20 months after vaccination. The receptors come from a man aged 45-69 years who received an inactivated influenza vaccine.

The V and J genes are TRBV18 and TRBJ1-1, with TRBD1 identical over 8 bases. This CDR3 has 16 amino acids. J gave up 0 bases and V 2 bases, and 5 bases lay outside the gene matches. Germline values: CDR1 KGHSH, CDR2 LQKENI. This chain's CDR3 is CASSPSDRGMNTEAFF. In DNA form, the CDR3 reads TGTGCCAGCTCACCATCAGACAGGGGAATGAACACTGAAGCTTTCTTT.

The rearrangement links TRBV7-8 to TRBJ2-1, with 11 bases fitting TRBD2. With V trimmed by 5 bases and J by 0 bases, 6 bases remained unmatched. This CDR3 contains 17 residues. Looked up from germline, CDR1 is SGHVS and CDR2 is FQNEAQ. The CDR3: CASSPLTSGSSYNEQFF. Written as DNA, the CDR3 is TGTGCCAGCAGCCCCTTAACTAGCGGGAGCTCCTACAATGAGCAGTTCTTC.

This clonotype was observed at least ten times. The DNA for the CDR3 is TGTGCCAGCAGTTTAAGAGCGGGAGGGGTTGGCCTGGAAGCTTTCTTT. Translation: CASSLRAGGVGLEAFF. The chain carries TRBV12-3 or TRBV12-4 and TRBJ1-1, with D perhaps TRBD1 (5 bases). V lost 2 bases, J lost 8 bases, and 21 bases lay in between. This CDR3 has 16 amino acids.

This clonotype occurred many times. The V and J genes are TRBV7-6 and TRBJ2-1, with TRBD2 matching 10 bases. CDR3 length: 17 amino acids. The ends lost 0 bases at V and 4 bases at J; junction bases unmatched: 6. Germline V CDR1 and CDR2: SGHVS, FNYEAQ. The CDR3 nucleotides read TGTGCCAGCAGCTTAGCCCACGGGACTAGCGTTTACAATGAGCAGTTCTTC. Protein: CASSLAHGTSVYNEQFF.

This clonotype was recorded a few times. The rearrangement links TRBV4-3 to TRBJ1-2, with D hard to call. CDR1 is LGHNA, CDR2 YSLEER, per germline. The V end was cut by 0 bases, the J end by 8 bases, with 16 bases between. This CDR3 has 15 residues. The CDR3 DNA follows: TGCGCCAGCAGCCAAGATTCTCGCCAGGACCGCGGCTACACCTTC. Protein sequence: CASSQDSRQDRGYTF.

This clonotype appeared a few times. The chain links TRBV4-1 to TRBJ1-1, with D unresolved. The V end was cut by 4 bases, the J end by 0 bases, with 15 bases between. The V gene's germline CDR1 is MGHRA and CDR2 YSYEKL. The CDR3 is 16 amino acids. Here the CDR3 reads CASSLERSRMNTEAFF. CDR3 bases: TGCGCCAGCAGCCTGGAAAGGTCCCGGATGAACACTGAAGCTTTCTTT.

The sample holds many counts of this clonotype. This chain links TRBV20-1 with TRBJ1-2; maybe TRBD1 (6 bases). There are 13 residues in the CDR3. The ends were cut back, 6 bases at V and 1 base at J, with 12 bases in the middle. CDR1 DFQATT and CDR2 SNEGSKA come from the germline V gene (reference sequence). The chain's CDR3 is CSAQGRGNYGYTF. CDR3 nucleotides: TGCAGTGCCCAGGGGAGGGGTAACTATGGCTACACCTTC.

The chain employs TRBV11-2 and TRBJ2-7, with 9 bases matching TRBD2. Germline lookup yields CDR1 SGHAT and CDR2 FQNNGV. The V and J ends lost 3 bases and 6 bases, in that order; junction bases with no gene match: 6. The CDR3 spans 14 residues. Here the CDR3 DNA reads TGTGCCAGCAGCTTTGGCGGGGGGGCGTTCGAGCAGTACTTC. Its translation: CASSFGGGAFEQYF.

The CDR3 nucleotides read TGTGCCAGCAGTGATGGTCGTACGGGGGGTCAAAACATTCAGTACTTC. This gives the protein CASSDGRTGGQNIQYF. The gene calls are TRBV2 and TRBJ2-4, with 7 bases that match TRBD2. The CDR3 spans 16 residues. CDR1 SNHLY and CDR2 FYNNEI come from the germline V gene. With 3 bases clipped from V and 5 bases from J, the junction kept 10 bases outside the gene matches.